The rows below give T cell receptor beta chains drawn from one sample of a study of blood T cell repertoires in COVID-19. The data were produced by immunoSEQ multiplex PCR, yet TCRdb's version contains in-frame clones alone and is incomplete. The sample records roughly 50,000 clones, under 85% being singletons. What was sequenced was peripheral blood. The receptors originated from a woman between 55 and 75 years old with acute or convalescent COVID-19. Both conserved end residues are part of each CDR3. Clone size is given for some rows only: seen once, a few or many times, or a class if the clone is expanded.

length: 14; J: TRBJ1-2; V: TRBV2; size: .; CDR3: CASSMIGGTYGYTF
length: 16; J: TRBJ2-7; V: TRBV5-6; size: few; CDR3: CASSSRLAGVIYEQYF
length: 16; J: TRBJ1-5; V: TRBV30; size: .; CDR3: CAWSVRGQAINQPQHF
length: 14; J: TRBJ1-5; V: TRBV28; size: .; CDR3: CASRGPGGNQPQHF
length: 11; J: TRBJ1-1; V: TRBV20-1; size: .; CDR3: CSQGGDTEAFF
length: 13; J: TRBJ1-2; V: TRBV11-2; size: .; CDR3: CASSRQLNYGYTF
length: 13; J: TRBJ2-5; V: TRBV7-2; size: .; CDR3: CASSFRLQETQYF
length: 17; J: TRBJ2-1; V: TRBV18; size: .; CDR3: CASSQRTGIGSYNEQFF
length: 13; J: TRBJ1-4; V: TRBV29-1; size: .; CDR3: CSVRFQALEKLFF
length: 15; J: TRBJ2-4; V: TRBV28; size: .; CDR3: CASSSRRVAKNIQYF
length: 14; J: TRBJ1-2; V: TRBV5-8; size: .; CDR3: CASTQTGTDYGYTF
length: 16; J: TRBJ2-2; V: TRBV18; size: .; CDR3: CASSPRRVLNTGELFF
length: 13; J: TRBJ2-7; V: TRBV30; size: .; CDR3: CAWSGIRRGEQYF
length: 15; J: TRBJ1-2; V: TRBV27; size: .; CDR3: CASSRSQGADYGYTF
length: 15; J: TRBJ1-3; V: TRBV6-5; size: .; CDR3: CASFPRSSSGNTIYF
length: 14; J: TRBJ1-1; V: TRBV5-1; size: .; CDR3: CASSRTGVATEAFF
length: 11; J: TRBJ2-1; V: TRBV5-8; size: .; CDR3: CASSLIGEQFF
length: 15; J: TRBJ1-4; V: TRBV28; size: .; CDR3: CASSLLGGKNEKLFF
length: 16; J: TRBJ2-1; V: TRBV30; size: .; CDR3: CAWSMGLAGAGNEQFF
length: 13; J: TRBJ2-5; V: TRBV6-6; size: .; CDR3: CASTGGGLETQYF
length: 16; J: TRBJ2-2; V: TRBV4-2; size: many; CDR3: CASSQERGAADGELFF
length: 13; J: TRBJ2-7; V: TRBV3-1/TRBV3-2; size: .; CDR3: CASSQGRVGEQYF
length: 15; J: TRBJ1-4; V: TRBV7-9; size: .; CDR3: CASSDRTGTKDELFF
length: 15; J: TRBJ1-2; V: TRBV7-8; size: .; CDR3: CASSLALRAGYGYTF
length: 15; J: TRBJ2-3; V: TRBV7-9; size: .; CDR3: CASSLYPQRADTQYF
length: 16; J: TRBJ1-2; V: TRBV5-4; size: once; CDR3: CASSLGGRSANYGYTF
length: 14; J: TRBJ1-6; V: TRBV9; size: .; CDR3: CASSVETGRSPLHF
length: 15; J: TRBJ1-2; V: TRBV3-1/TRBV3-2; size: few; CDR3: CASSQDRDTRYGYTF
length: 14; J: TRBJ1-4; V: TRBV9; size: .; CDR3: CASSVGASNEKLFF
length: 13; J: TRBJ2-1; V: TRBV15; size: once; CDR3: CATSRDNRAGWFF
length: 12; J: TRBJ1-2; V: TRBV5-6; size: .; CDR3: CASSSSNYGYTF
length: 13; J: TRBJ1-1; V: TRBV6-5; size: once; CDR3: CASSHPGNTEAFF
length: 14; J: TRBJ2-7; V: TRBV30; size: .; CDR3: CAWSPRGGAYEQYF
length: 16; J: TRBJ1-3; V: TRBV5-1; size: once; CDR3: CASSFGDRGQGNTIYF
length: 14; J: TRBJ2-2; V: TRBV5-1; size: once; CDR3: CASSSRTGSGELFF
length: 13; J: TRBJ2-7; V: TRBV5-4; size: once; CDR3: CASSFHNSYEQYF
length: 15; J: TRBJ1-1; V: TRBV18; size: .; CDR3: CASSPGVPGGTEAFF